This T cell receptor beta chain appears in the sequencing data of a study of shared clonotypes between healthy human individuals. With regard to this clone: What it binds is not known.

Overall study findings and caveats: The four-donor shared clonotypes exceeded non-shared clonotypes in generation probability, with non-shared ones scoring lower. Incompleteness in sorted-subset sequencing, despite large depth, was shown by rarefaction. Investigators collected only blood, and repertoires in tissues likely differ.

A split of CD4+ cells into CD45RA+ naive and CD45RA-negative memory subsets was performed. The V gene's germline CDR1 is SGDLS and CDR2 YYNGEE. The CDR3 length is 16 residues. The ends were cut back, 0 bases at V and 4 bases at J, with 13 bases in the middle. Clones were read by immunoSEQ multiplex PCR, and TCRdb kept only the in-frame ones, dropping some. The profile shows millions of clones, roughly 92% of them singletons. The sequence came from a young man in good health. The specimen was naive CD4+ T cells sorted from blood. Subset noted: CD45RA+ positively selected. The rearrangement uses TRBV9 and TRBJ1-4, with D maybe TRBD1 (5 bases). This CDR3 reads CASSVGAAGDNEKLFF. The CDR3 coding sequence is TGTGCCAGCAGCGTAGGGGCCGCGGGGGATAATGAAAAACTGTTTTTT.